Each of the 11 T cell receptor beta chains below was sequenced from the same sample in a study of somatic mutations in cytotoxic T cells in rheumatoid arthritis. Sequencing used immunoSEQ multiplex PCR; TCRdb keeps in-frame clones, though not all of them. The sample consists of 8,500 to 13,000 clones, approximately 71% of them appearing once. Sequencing was carried out using CD8+ T cells sorted from blood. These TCRs come from an adult with rheumatoid arthritis.

The chain uses TRBV28 and TRBJ1-2; no clear D gene. The V gene lost 3 bases and the J gene lost 0 bases, with 8 bases spanning the gap. This CDR3 is built from 14 residues. Germline lookup yields CDR1 MDHEN and CDR2 SYDVKM. The CDR3 bases are TGTGCCAGCAGTTTTCAAGGATCTAACTATGGCTACACCTTC. Encoded protein: CASSFQGSNYGYTF.

The V and J genes are TRBV9 and TRBJ1-5, with 12 bases identical to TRBD1. Per germline, CDR1 SGDLS and CDR2 YYNGEE. The CDR3 loop spans 15 amino acids. V shed 6 bases and J 6 bases; nucleotides not matched to a gene: 7. CDR3 in amino acids: CASTAGTGGFQPQHF. CDR3 in DNA: TGTGCCAGCACCGCGGGGACAGGGGGCTTTCAGCCCCAGCATTTT.

This clone was observed a handful of times. V gene TRBV2 combines with J gene TRBJ2-7, with D perhaps TRBD2 (7 bases). Germline values: CDR1 SNHLY, CDR2 FYNNEI. The V and J ends lost 3 bases and 4 bases respectively, with 13 bases between them. The CDR3 consists of 14 residues. The CDR3, as DNA: TGTGCCAGCAGTGATATGGGGGGGCAGTACGAGCAGTACTTC. Encoded protein: CASSDMGGQYEQYF.

This clone appeared a few times. J is TRBJ1-1 and V is TRBV27, with TRBD1 as a possible D gene (6 bases). Germline V gene sequence: CDR1 MNHEY, CDR2 SMNVEV (reference sequence). V lost 0 bases, J lost 4 bases, and 12 bases lay in between. The CDR3 consists of 15 residues. The CDR3 DNA follows: TGTGCCAGCAGTTTATCGAACAGGGTCGGCACTGAAGCTTTCTTT. Amino acid sequence: CASSLSNRVGTEAFF.

The chain carries TRBV19 and TRBJ2-2; 7 bases line up with TRBD2. The V gene end was trimmed by 5 bases and the J gene end by 3 bases; junction bases not matched to a gene: 9. This CDR3 contains 16 residues. Germline lookup yields CDR1 LNHDA and CDR2 SQIVND (reference sequence). In DNA form, the CDR3 reads TGTGCCAGTAGTTCCAGGCGGGGGTATTACACCGGGGAGCTGTTTTTT. Residues: CASSSRRGYYTGELFF.

The chain has TRBV28 and TRBJ2-2; D not resolved. The V end lost 6 bases, the J end lost 0 bases, and 5 bases lay between the germline ends. Per germline, CDR1 MDHEN and CDR2 SYDVKM. The CDR3 consists of 13 residues. CDR3: CASRVANTGELFF. Written as DNA, the CDR3 is TGTGCCAGCAGGGTCGCGAACACCGGGGAGCTGTTTTTT.

This chain connects TRBV7-3 to TRBJ2-1; TRBD2 aligns across 7 bases. The ends lost 5 bases at V and 0 bases at J; junction bases unmatched: 1. The germline V gene encodes CDR1 SGHTA and CDR2 FQGTGA. The CDR3 length is 14 residues. CDR3 region: CASSPGGSYNEQFF. CDR3 in DNA: TGTGCCAGCAGCCCGGGGGGCTCCTACAATGAGCAGTTCTTC.

The V gene is TRBV7-3, the J gene TRBJ2-3; 12 bases align to TRBD1. V was pared by 3 bases and J by 4 bases, with 5 bases of the junction left unmatched. The CDR3 contains 16 residues. The V gene's germline CDR1 is SGHTA and CDR2 FQGTGA. The CDR3 loop is CASSLGTGGRSDTQYF. The CDR3 DNA sequence: TGTGCCAGCAGCTTGGGGACAGGGGGCCGCTCAGATACGCAGTATTTT.

The chain is built from TRBV4-3 and TRBJ1-5; D gene uncertain. Germline loops: CDR1 LGHNA, CDR2 YSLEER. Trimming stripped 0 bases from V and 0 bases from J, with 6 bases between. The CDR3 totals 15 residues. The CDR3: CASSQDWYSNQPQHF. The DNA of the CDR3 is TGCGCCAGCAGCCAAGATTGGTATAGCAATCAGCCCCAGCATTTT.

The chain employs TRBV7-6 and TRBJ1-2; TRBD1 might be the D (6 bases). The CDR3 contains 13 residues. Germline V gene data show CDR1 as SGHVS and CDR2 as FNYEAQ. V was pared by 4 bases and J by 6 bases, with 12 bases between. The CDR3 is CASSSRGGHGYTF. CDR3 bases: TGTGCCAGCAGCTCGAGGGGGGGTCATGGCTACACCTTC.

This chain connects TRBV4-2 to TRBJ2-1, with 7 positions matching TRBD2. From germline, CDR1 is LGHNA and CDR2 YNFKEQ. The V gene end was trimmed by 7 bases and the J gene end by 5 bases; junction bases not matched to a gene: 11. The CDR3 is 15 amino acids. CDR3 DNA sequence: TGTGCCAGCAACCGCCCGGGGGACTACAACAATGAGCAGTTCTTC. Translating it yields CASNRPGDYNNEQFF.